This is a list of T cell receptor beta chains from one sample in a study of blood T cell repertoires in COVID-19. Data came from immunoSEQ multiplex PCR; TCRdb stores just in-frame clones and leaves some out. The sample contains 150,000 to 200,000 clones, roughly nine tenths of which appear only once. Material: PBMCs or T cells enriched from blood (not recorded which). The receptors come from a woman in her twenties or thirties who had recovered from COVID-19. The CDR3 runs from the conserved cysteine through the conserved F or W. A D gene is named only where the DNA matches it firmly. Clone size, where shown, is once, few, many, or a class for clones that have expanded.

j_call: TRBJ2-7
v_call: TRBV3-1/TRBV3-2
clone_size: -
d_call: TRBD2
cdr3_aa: CASSQVRGGLEQYF
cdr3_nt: TGTGCCAGCAGCCAAGTGCGGGGGGGGCTCGAGCAGTACTTC

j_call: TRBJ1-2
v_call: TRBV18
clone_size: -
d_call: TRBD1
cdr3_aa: CASSPPRGGGGYTF
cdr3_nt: TGTGCCAGCTCACCACCGCGAGGGGGCGGAGGCTACACCTTC

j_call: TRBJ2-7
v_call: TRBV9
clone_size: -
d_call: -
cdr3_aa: CASSVGREQYF
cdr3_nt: TGTGCCAGCAGCGTAGGCCGGGAGCAGTACTTC

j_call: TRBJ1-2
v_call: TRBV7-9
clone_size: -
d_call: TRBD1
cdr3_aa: CASSHRTGKANYGYTF
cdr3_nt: TGTGCCAGCAGCCACCGGACAGGGAAGGCTAACTATGGCTACACCTTC

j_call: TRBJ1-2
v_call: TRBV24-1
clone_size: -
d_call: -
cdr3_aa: CATSRGSDLYTF
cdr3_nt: TGTGCCACCAGTAGGGGGTCGGACCTCTACACCTTC

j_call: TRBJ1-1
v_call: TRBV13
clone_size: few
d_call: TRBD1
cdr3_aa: CASSYRGGQGATEAFF
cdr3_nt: TGTGCCAGCAGCTACCGAGGGGGACAGGGGGCCACTGAAGCTTTCTTT

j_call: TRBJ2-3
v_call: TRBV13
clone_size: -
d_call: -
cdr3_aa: CASSVTGGPIRAGVTDTQYF
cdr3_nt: TGTGCCAGCAGCGTCACAGGGGGTCCGATAAGGGCGGGAGTAACAGATACGCAGTATTTT

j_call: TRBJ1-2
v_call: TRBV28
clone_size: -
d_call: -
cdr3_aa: CASSLWAQGSDYGYTF
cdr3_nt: TGTGCCAGCAGTTTATGGGCCCAGGGTTCGGACTATGGCTACACCTTC

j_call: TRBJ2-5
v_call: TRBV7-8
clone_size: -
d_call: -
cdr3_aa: CASSLEARQVQETQYF
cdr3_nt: TGTGCCAGCAGCTTAGAGGCCCGACAGGTCCAAGAGACCCAGTACTTC

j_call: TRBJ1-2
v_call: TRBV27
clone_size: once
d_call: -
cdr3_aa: CASSHGRGNGYTF
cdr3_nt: TGTGCCAGCAGTCATGGCAGGGGCAACGGCTACACCTTC

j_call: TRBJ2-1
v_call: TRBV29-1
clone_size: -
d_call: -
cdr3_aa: CSVEPGYNEQFF
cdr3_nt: TGCAGCGTTGAACCCGGGTACAATGAGCAGTTCTTC

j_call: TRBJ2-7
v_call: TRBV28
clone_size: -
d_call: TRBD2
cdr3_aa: CASRKPSGRGEQYF
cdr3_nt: TGTGCCAGCAGAAAACCTAGCGGGCGAGGCGAGCAGTACTTC

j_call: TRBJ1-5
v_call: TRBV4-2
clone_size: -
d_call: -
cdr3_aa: CASSQDPGGNQPQHF
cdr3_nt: TGTGCCAGCAGCCAAGATCCCGGGGGAAATCAGCCCCAGCATTTT

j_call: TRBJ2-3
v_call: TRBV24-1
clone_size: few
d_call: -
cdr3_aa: CATAQAAVDTQYF
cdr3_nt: TGTGCCACCGCTCAAGCGGCAGTCGATACGCAGTATTTT

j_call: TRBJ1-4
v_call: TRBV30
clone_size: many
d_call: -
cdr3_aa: CAWKGAIEKLFF
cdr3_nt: TGTGCCTGGAAAGGGGCGATTGAAAAACTGTTTTTT

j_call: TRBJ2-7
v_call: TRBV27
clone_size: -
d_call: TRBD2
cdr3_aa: CASSIEAGGHGEQYF
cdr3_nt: TGTGCCAGCAGTATAGAAGCGGGAGGACATGGCGAGCAGTACTTC

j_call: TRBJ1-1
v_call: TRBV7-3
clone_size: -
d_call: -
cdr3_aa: CASSLGGAGTEAFF
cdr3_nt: TGTGCCAGCAGCTTAGGGGGGGCCGGCACTGAAGCTTTCTTT

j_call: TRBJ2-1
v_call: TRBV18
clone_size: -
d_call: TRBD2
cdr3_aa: CASSRQHTSGLEQFF
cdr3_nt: TGTGCCAGCTCTCGACAGCACACTAGCGGGCTTGAGCAGTTCTTC

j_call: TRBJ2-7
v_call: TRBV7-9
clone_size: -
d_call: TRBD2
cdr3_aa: CASSDGTSYEQYF
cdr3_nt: TGTGCCAGCAGCGACGGGACTAGCTACGAGCAGTACTTC

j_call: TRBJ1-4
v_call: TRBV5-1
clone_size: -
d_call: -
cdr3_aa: CASSLQGVGATNEKLFF
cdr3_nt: TGCGCCAGCAGCTTGCAGGGCGTGGGTGCGACTAATGAAAAACTGTTTTTT

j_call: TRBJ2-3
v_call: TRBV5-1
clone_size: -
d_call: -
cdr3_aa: CASSPGHLSSPDTQYF
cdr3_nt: TGCGCCAGCAGCCCGGGACACCTAAGTTCCCCAGATACGCAGTATTTT

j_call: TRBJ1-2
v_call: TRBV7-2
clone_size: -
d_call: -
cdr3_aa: CASSLGGVVGAQGYTF
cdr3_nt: TGTGCCAGCAGCTTAGGTGGGGTTGTGGGGGCCCAGGGCTACACCTTC

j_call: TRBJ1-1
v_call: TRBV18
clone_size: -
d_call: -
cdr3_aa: CASSPLGGQNTEAFF
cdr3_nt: TGTGCCAGCTCACCACTTGGCGGCCAGAACACTGAAGCTTTCTTT